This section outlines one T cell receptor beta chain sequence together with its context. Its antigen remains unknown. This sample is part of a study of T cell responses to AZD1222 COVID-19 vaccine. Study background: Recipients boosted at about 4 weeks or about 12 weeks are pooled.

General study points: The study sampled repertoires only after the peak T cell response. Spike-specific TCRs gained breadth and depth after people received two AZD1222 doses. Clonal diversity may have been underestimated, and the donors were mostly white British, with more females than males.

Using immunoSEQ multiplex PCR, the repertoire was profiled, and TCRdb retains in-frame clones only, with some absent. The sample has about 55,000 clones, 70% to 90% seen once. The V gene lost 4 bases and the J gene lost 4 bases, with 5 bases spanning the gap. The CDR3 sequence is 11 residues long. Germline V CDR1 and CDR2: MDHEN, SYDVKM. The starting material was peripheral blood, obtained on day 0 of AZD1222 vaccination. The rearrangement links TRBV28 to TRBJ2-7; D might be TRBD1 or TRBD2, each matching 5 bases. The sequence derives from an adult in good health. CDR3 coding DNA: TGTGCCAGCAGTTGGGGGTACGAGCAGTACTTC. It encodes CASSWGYEQYF.